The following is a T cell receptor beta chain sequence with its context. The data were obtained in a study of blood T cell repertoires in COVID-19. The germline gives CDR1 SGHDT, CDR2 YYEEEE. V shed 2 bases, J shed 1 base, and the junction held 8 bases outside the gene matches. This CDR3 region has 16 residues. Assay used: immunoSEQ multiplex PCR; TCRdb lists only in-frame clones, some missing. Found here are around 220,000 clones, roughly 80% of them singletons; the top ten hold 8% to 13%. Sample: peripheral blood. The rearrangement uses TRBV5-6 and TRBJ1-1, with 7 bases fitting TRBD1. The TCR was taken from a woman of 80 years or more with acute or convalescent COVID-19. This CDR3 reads CASSLDTGVRNTEAFF. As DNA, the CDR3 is TGTGCCAGCAGCTTAGATACAGGGGTGCGGAACACTGAAGCTTTCTTT.